These 29 T cell receptor beta chains were sequenced from one sample in a study of T-cell memory formation after mild COVID-19. TCRdb fed the 5' RACE reads into MiXCR, producing one record per CDR3 protein. Of tens of thousands of distinct CDR3 sequences in the sample, about 12% were seen once. Sequenced: PBMCs or a T cell subset sorted from them (not recorded which). These TCRs come from an adult woman who had mild COVID-19 (a few samples of this study predate the infection). Cell type and time point are not known.

The chain has TRBV29-1 and TRBJ2-3; 7 bases are shared with TRBD2. The germline gives CDR1 SQVTM, CDR2 ANQGSEA. Trimming cost V 1 base and J 1 base; bases outside gene matches: 8. The CDR3 has 16 amino acids. CDR3 DNA sequence: TGCAGCGTTGAAGTAGCCAGCGGGGATCGCACAGATACGCAGTATTTT. This codes for CSVEVASGDRTDTQYF.

The gene calls are TRBV5-1 and TRBJ2-3; 10 positions match TRBD2. This CDR3 comprises 15 residues. Germline V gene lookup returns CDR1 SGHRS and CDR2 YFSETQ. J lost 4 bases, V lost 6 bases, and 8 bases had no gene match. The CDR3 spells CASTSGSRDPDTQYF. The CDR3 nucleotides are TGCGCCAGCACTAGCGGGAGTCGTGATCCAGATACGCAGTATTTT.

This clonotype was detected only a few times. A read error may account for a junction end that differs from germline. The chain is built from TRBV24-1 and TRBJ1-5; the D is unclear. Germline assignment: CDR1 KGHDR and CDR2 SFDVKD. The CDR3 extends over 13 amino acids. CDR3 DNA: TGTGCCACCAGTGATCCCGCCGCGGATCGGGTTTCTTTT. Translating gives CATSDPAADRVSF.

This clonotype was counted a few times. This chain joins TRBV9 and TRBJ2-7; 7 bases line up with TRBD1. Trimming took 4 bases from V and 7 from J; bases not matched to a gene: 11. CDR3 size: 14 residues. Germline V gene data show CDR1 as SGDLS and CDR2 as YYNGEE. The CDR3 spells CASSITGAYDEQYF. In DNA form, the CDR3 reads TGTGCCAGCAGCATCACAGGGGCCTACGATGAGCAGTACTTC.

CDR3 sequence reads: CASRPPGQGNTGELFF. As DNA, the CDR3 is TGTGCCAGCAGACCCCCGGGACAGGGGAACACCGGGGAGCTGTTTTTT. The chain links TRBV7-9 to TRBJ2-2; 9 nucleotides align to TRBD1. Germline CDR1 is SEHNR and CDR2 is FQNEAQ (reference sequence). V was clipped by 6 bases and J by 1 base; unmatched bases: 6. The CDR3 covers 16 residues.

This clonotype was found a few times. This chain uses TRBV5-5 with TRBJ2-7, with 8 bases fitting TRBD2. V gave up 2 bases and J gave up 4 bases; unmatched junction bases: 8. The CDR3 runs 15 residues. Germline V gene data show CDR1 as SGHKS and CDR2 as YYEKEE (reference sequence). CDR3 DNA sequence: TGTGCCAGCAGCTTCGTAACGGGGGGGGCGTACGAGCAGTACTTC. It specifies CASSFVTGGAYEQYF.

J is TRBJ1-1 and V is TRBV6-6, with D hard to call. V was pared by 5 bases and J by 5 bases, with 9 bases between. The CDR3 consists of 12 residues. The germline V gene encodes CDR1 MNHNY and CDR2 SVGAGI (reference sequence). CDR3 DNA: TGTGCCAGCAGTCCCCTGGGTACTGAAGCTTTCTTT. Translating it yields CASSPLGTEAFF.

The chain uses TRBV12-3 or TRBV12-4 and TRBJ2-1; D is perhaps TRBD2 (5 bases). CDR3 size: 13 residues. V lost 3 bases and J 10 bases, leaving 13 bases between the germline ends. The CDR3 region is CASSFGGGPEQFF. The CDR3 coding sequence is TGTGCCAGCAGTTTTGGCGGAGGCCCCGAGCAGTTCTTC.

The V gene is TRBV29-1, the J gene TRBJ2-3; possible D gene TRBD1, 5 bases. CDR3 length: 13 residues. Germline CDR1 SQVTM, CDR2 ANQGSEA. V lost 6 bases and J 2 bases, leaving 12 bases between the germline ends. The CDR3 DNA reads TGCAGCGTCCTATTAGGGGACACAGATACGCAGTATTTT. Its protein is CSVLLGDTDTQYF.

V usage is TRBV4-1 and J usage is TRBJ1-2, with 9 nucleotides matching TRBD1. Germline V lookup: CDR1 MGHRA, CDR2 YSYEKL. The J segment lost 8 bases and the V segment lost 0 bases, leaving 13 bases of the junction unmatched. This CDR3 spans 17 amino acids. CDR3 in DNA: TGCGCCAGCAGCCAAGATGCGAACAGGGGGCGATCGGGAGGCTACACCTTC. Amino acid sequence: CASSQDANRGRSGGYTF.

The V gene is TRBV4-1, the J gene TRBJ2-1, with D possibly being TRBD1 (5 bases). Germline CDR1 is MGHRA and CDR2 is YSYEKL. Between the trimmed V and J ends, which lost 4 bases and 3 bases, there was a span of 13 bases. CDR3 length: 15 residues. The DNA of the CDR3 is TGCGCCAGCAGCCTCGACAGTTCCAGCTACAATGAGCAGTTCTTC. Protein: CASSLDSSSYNEQFF.

A note on this clonotype: A read error may be the cause here, since a much bigger clone is one base away. The rearrangement links TRBV4-3 to TRBJ2-7; D is ambiguous. Germline V CDR1 and CDR2: LGHNA, YSLEER. V was trimmed by 0 bases and J by 3 bases, leaving 15 bases between them. This CDR3 spans 16 amino acids. CDR3 nucleotide sequence: TGCGCCAGCAGCCAAGAACGCCAGCCGGCCTACTACGAGCAGTACTTC. It encodes CASSQERQPAYYEQYF.

This clonotype has more than one count but fewer than ten. This chain connects TRBV4-1 to TRBJ2-7; tentatively, D is TRBD1 (5 bases). Germline assignment: CDR1 MGHRA and CDR2 YSYEKL. The CDR3 has 16 amino acids. The V gene lost 0 bases and the J gene lost 1 base, with 13 bases spanning the gap. The CDR3, as DNA: TGCGCCAGCAGCCAAGATGAGGCAGGGTTGTCCTACGAGCAGTACTTC. Translation gives CASSQDEAGLSYEQYF.

This clonotype was detected many times. V gene TRBV4-1 combines with J gene TRBJ2-3, with a weak D call TRBD1 (6 bases). V was clipped by 1 base and J by 5 bases, with 10 bases between them. The CDR3 has 14 amino acids. Germline V gives CDR1 MGHRA, CDR2 YSYEKL. DNA of the CDR3: TGCGCCAGCAGCCAAGTGGGGGCCGTAGATACGCAGTATTTT. Translation gives CASSQVGAVDTQYF.

The chain joins TRBV7-8 to TRBJ2-1; TRBD2 agrees at 10 bases. This CDR3 is 15 amino acids long. CDR1 is SGHVS, CDR2 FQNEAQ, per germline. Unmatched junction bases numbered 7, after V lost 5 bases and J lost 6 bases. DNA of the CDR3: TGTGCCAGCAGCCCAAGCGGGAGGGCCCTCAATGAGCAGTTCTTC. This sequence encodes CASSPSGRALNEQFF.

Many counts were recorded for this clonotype. The chain combines TRBV5-1 with TRBJ2-7; D not certain. The CDR3 contains 11 residues. Per the germline V gene, CDR1 is SGHRS and CDR2 is YFSETQ. V was shortened by 0 bases and J by 5 bases, with 3 bases between the two germline ends. The CDR3 coding sequence is TGCGCCAGCAGCTTGGAGAACGAGCAGTACTTC. Translated, it gives CASSLENEQYF.

The chain has TRBV12-3 or TRBV12-4 and TRBJ1-1; 9 bases align to TRBD1. Trimming cost V 0 bases and J 0 bases; bases outside gene matches: 8. The CDR3 contains 18 residues. This CDR3 is CASSLARGTGLMNTEAFF. The DNA of the CDR3 is TGTGCCAGCAGTTTAGCGCGGGGGACAGGGCTCATGAACACTGAAGCTTTCTTT.

This clonotype has ten or more counts. The chain links TRBV4-1 to TRBJ2-7; tentative D call: TRBD1 (6 bases). Germline CDR1 reads MGHRA; CDR2 reads YSYEKL. V gave up 1 base and J gave up 0 bases, with 7 bases separating them. This CDR3 has 14 residues. In DNA form, the CDR3 reads TGCGCCAGCAGCCAAGGCAGGGGCTCCTACGAGCAGTACTTC. The encoded protein is CASSQGRGSYEQYF.

A few counts support this clonotype. The rearrangement uses TRBV4-2 and TRBJ2-7; possibly TRBD2 for D (5 bases). Germline V gene lookup returns CDR1 LGHNA and CDR2 YNFKEQ. Between the trimmed V and J ends, which lost 0 bases and 3 bases, there was a span of 12 bases. The CDR3 has 15 residues. The CDR3: CASSQDGDGSYEQYF. The DNA for the CDR3 is TGTGCCAGCAGCCAAGATGGGGATGGGAGCTACGAGCAGTACTTC.

V gene TRBV6-5 combines with J gene TRBJ2-7, with TRBD2 matching 7 bases. With 8 bases clipped from V and 5 bases from J, the junction kept 9 bases outside the gene matches. This CDR3 contains 13 residues. CDR1 and CDR2 (germline): MNHEY, SVGAGI. The CDR3 bases are TGTGCCAGCGGTCCTAGCGGATCCCACGAGCAGTACTTC. Translation: CASGPSGSHEQYF.

There are a few counts of this clonotype. V is TRBV7-8 and J is TRBJ1-4; weak D call: TRBD1 (5 bases). The CDR3 consists of 14 residues. Germline-derived CDR1 and CDR2 are SGHVS and FQNEAQ. V lost 2 bases and J 8 bases, leaving 12 bases between the germline ends. This CDR3 reads CASSLSRDLEKLFF. The CDR3 DNA is TGTGCCAGCAGCTTAAGCCGGGACCTCGAAAAACTGTTTTTT.

V and J are TRBV30 and TRBJ2-1; 7 nucleotides line up with TRBD2. The trim removed 4 bases at V and 3 bases at J, leaving 12 bases unmatched. Germline V gives CDR1 GTSNPN, CDR2 SVGIG (reference sequence). The CDR3 spans 16 residues. The CDR3 DNA reads as TGTGCCTGGAACCCTCTGGGGGAGGGCCTCTACAATGAGCAGTTCTTC. This encodes CAWNPLGEGLYNEQFF. The entire variable domain, with the rest obtained from reference TRBV30 and TRBJ2-1, is as follows: SQTIHQWPATLVQPVGSPLSLECTVEGTSNPNLYWYRQAAGRGLQLLFYSVGIGQISSEVPQNLSASRPQDRQFILSSKKLLLSDSGFYLCAWNPLGEGLYNEQFFGPGTRLTVL.

The chain recombines TRBV6-5 with TRBJ2-2, with no clear D. The CDR3 covers 12 residues. Germline values: CDR1 MNHEY, CDR2 SVGAGI. Trimming left V 0 bases short and J 6 bases short, with 2 bases between. The chain's CDR3 is CASSYSAGELFF. The CDR3 DNA reads TGTGCCAGCAGTTACTCGGCCGGGGAGCTGTTTTTT.

The chain couples TRBV5-1 to TRBJ2-7; D uncertain. Looked up from germline, CDR1 is SGHRS and CDR2 is YFSETQ. The length of the CDR3 is 16 residues. V was shortened by 0 bases and J by 0 bases, with 13 bases between the two germline ends. CDR3 nucleotide sequence: TGCGCCAGCAGCTTGGCCTTCACCGGAAACTCCTACGAGCAGTACTTC. The encoded protein is CASSLAFTGNSYEQYF.

Only a few counts were recorded for this clonotype. The rearrangement joins TRBV25-1 to TRBJ1-5, with TRBD1 matching 7 bases. V gave up 6 bases and J gave up 4 bases; unmatched junction bases: 3. CDR3 length equals 13 residues. Per germline, CDR1 MGHDK and CDR2 SYGVNS. This chain's CDR3 is CASSLQGNQPQHF. DNA of the CDR3: TGTGCCAGCAGCCTACAGGGGAATCAGCCCCAGCATTTT. The entire variable domain, with the rest obtained from reference TRBV25-1 and TRBJ1-5, is as follows: EADIYQTPRYLVIGTGKKITLECSQTMGHDKMYWYQQDPGMELHLIHYSYGVNSTEKGDLSSESTVSRIRTEHFPLTLESARPSHTSQYLCASSLQGNQPQHFGDGTRLSIL.

This clonotype was seen a handful of times. This chain uses TRBV7-6 with TRBJ2-1, with D perhaps being TRBD1 or TRBD2 (5 bases each). Germline CDR1 reads SGHVS; CDR2 reads FNYEAQ. The CDR3 length is 16 residues. V was cut by 0 bases and J by 4 bases, with 13 bases left in between. The CDR3 is CASSLAQGGGYNEQFF. For the CDR3, the DNA is TGTGCCAGCAGCTTAGCGCAGGGTGGAGGTTACAATGAGCAGTTCTTC.

This clonotype was counted a few times. The J gene is TRBJ2-2, the V gene TRBV19; no definite D call. CDR1 LNHDA and CDR2 SQIVND come from the germline V gene (reference sequence). This CDR3 spans 15 amino acids. The V end lost 1 base, the J end lost 2 bases, and 8 bases lay between the germline ends. The CDR3 reads CASSIGYSNTGELFF. The CDR3 DNA reads TGTGCCAGTAGTATAGGTTACAGCAACACCGGGGAGCTGTTTTTT.

This chain links TRBV20-1 with TRBJ2-1; D not resolved. The V and J ends lost 1 base and 1 base respectively, with 26 bases between them. Germline values: CDR1 DFQATT, CDR2 SNEGSKA (reference sequence). The CDR3 has 20 amino acids. CDR3 bases: TGCAGTGCTAGAGTTGGGGTCGCTGGACCACGCCCTTTATCCTACAATGAGCAGTTCTTC. This gives the protein CSARVGVAGPRPLSYNEQFF.

This clonotype was recorded a few times. The chain combines TRBV12-3 or TRBV12-4 with TRBJ2-1; 9 bases are a match to TRBD1. The V and J ends lost 2 bases and 8 bases, in that order; junction bases with no gene match: 7. The CDR3 spans 15 residues. The CDR3 sequence: CASSLLDRGFDEQFF. The CDR3 coding sequence is TGTGCCAGCAGTTTACTGGACAGGGGATTCGATGAGCAGTTCTTC.